These T cell receptor beta chains were read from a single sample in a study of cytomegalovirus exposure and HLA in healthy donors. Some clones are missing from TCRdb's copy, which holds only in-frame ones; the method was immunoSEQ multiplex PCR. The repertoire holds about 120,000 clones, over 60% seen once, with 3.3% in the top ten. Input material: PBMCs. The receptors here all came from a woman aged 25 to 39 in good health and CMV-seropositive. Both conserved end residues are part of each CDR3. The D gene is left open where the match is weak. Clone size is stated in some rows and not others, as once, few, many or a class when expanded.

V	D	size	J	CDR3	DNA
TRBV5-5	NA	NA	TRBJ2-3	CASPPGELEYTFFTDTQYF	TGTGCCAGCCCCCCGGGGGAGTTAGAATACACTTTCTTCACAGATACGCAGTATTTT
TRBV18	TRBD1	NA	TRBJ1-6	CASGPGQNSLHF	TGTGCCAGCGGTCCGGGACAGAATTCTCTCCACTTT
TRBV18	TRBD1	NA	TRBJ1-1	CASSPRTGKNTEAFF	TGTGCCAGCTCACCACGGACAGGGAAGAACACTGAAGCTTTCTTT
TRBV28	TRBD1	NA	TRBJ2-7	CASNPQQGQGVYEQYF	TGTGCCAGCAACCCTCAGCAGGGACAGGGGGTATACGAGCAGTACTTC
TRBV19	TRBD2	once	TRBJ2-7	CASSIEPGGIYEQYF	TGTGCCAGTAGTATAGAACCGGGGGGTATCTACGAGCAGTACTTC
TRBV5-4	NA	NA	TRBJ2-2	CASSFPENTGELFF	TGTGCCAGCAGCTTTCCAGAGAACACCGGGGAGCTGTTTTTT
TRBV7-9	NA	few	TRBJ1-2	CASSDPEGAGGYTF	TGTGCCAGCAGCGATCCTGAAGGCGCGGGGGGCTACACCTTC
TRBV5-4	NA	once	TRBJ2-3	CASSLAGGGGDTQYF	TGTGCCAGCAGCTTGGCCGGGGGAGGTGGAGATACGCAGTATTTT
TRBV4-3	NA	NA	TRBJ1-5	CASSLEVDQPQHF	TGCGCCAGCAGCCTAGAGGTAGATCAGCCCCAGCATTTT
TRBV29-1	NA	few	TRBJ1-1	CSGKTDPTVAVDTEAFF	TGCAGCGGGAAGACTGACCCAACCGTGGCCGTTGACACTGAAGCTTTCTTT
TRBV10-3	TRBD2	NA	TRBJ2-2	CAISKSGESAGELFF	TGTGCCATCAGTAAAAGCGGGGAGTCCGCCGGGGAGCTGTTTTTT
TRBV4-3	TRBD2	once	TRBJ2-2	CASSQDGLAGYTGELFF	TGCGCCAGCAGCCAAGACGGACTAGCGGGTTACACCGGGGAGCTGTTTTTT
TRBV4-2	TRBD2	NA	TRBJ2-1	CASSQEGLAGIFSSYNEQFF	TGTGCCAGCAGCCAAGAGGGACTAGCGGGTATTTTTAGCTCCTACAATGAGCAGTTCTTC
TRBV6-1	TRBD2	NA	TRBJ2-1	CASSVTSGEFNEQFF	TGTGCCAGCAGTGTAACTAGCGGGGAGTTCAATGAGCAGTTCTTC
TRBV6-1	TRBD2	few	TRBJ2-7	CASSPTSGVEQYF	TGTGCCAGCAGCCCCACTAGCGGGGTCGAGCAGTACTTC
TRBV6-1	NA	few	TRBJ2-3	CASRIGTLSTDTQYF	TGTGCCAGCAGGATCGGGACACTGAGCACAGATACGCAGTATTTT
TRBV19	NA	NA	TRBJ2-2	CASSRAGSLPNTGELFF	TGTGCCAGTAGCCGCGCGGGGAGCCTCCCGAACACCGGGGAGCTGTTTTTT
TRBV30	TRBD2	NA	TRBJ2-4	CASRTSGVVIQYF	TGTGCCTCCCGGACTAGCGGGGTTGTCATTCAGTACTTC
TRBV27	TRBD2	once	TRBJ2-3	CASSSLERGGTDTQYF	TGTGCCAGCAGTTCCTTGGAGCGGGGGGGCACAGATACGCAGTATTTT
TRBV15	TRBD2	NA	TRBJ2-1	CATREGRGIHNEQFF	TGTGCCACCAGAGAGGGGCGGGGGATCCACAATGAGCAGTTCTTC